This TCR beta chain was sequenced in a study of shared clonotypes between healthy human individuals. Study-wide findings and caveats: The represented genetic and exposure-history diversity was limited by the small number of donors.

In germline, CDR1 is MDHEN, CDR2 SYDVKM. V lost 2 bases and J lost 3; bases outside the gene matches: 3. The CDR3 consists of 15 residues. The study drew all its donors from Caucasian adults living in Nashville, Tennessee. Unsorted material relied on roughly 86 million PBMCs as the source of genomic DNA. Around 32,000 T cell genomes (300 ng DNA) went into each PBMC replicate. Using immunoSEQ multiplex PCR, the repertoire was profiled, and TCRdb retains in-frame clones only, with some absent. The sample holds about 500,000 clones, roughly three quarters seen once. In the case of this clone: What it recognizes is unknown.

The sequence was collected from a woman in her 40s in good health. Some clones in this sample may be carry-over from other donors' samples. Sequenced sample: PBMCs. This chain uses TRBV28 with TRBJ1-1, with 10 nucleotides matching TRBD1. CDR3 in DNA: TGTGCCAGCAGTTTAGCCGGGACAGGGGACACTGAAGCTTTCTTT. Its protein is CASSLAGTGDTEAFF.